The source of this T cell receptor (beta chain) is a study of Graves' ophthalmopathy and Graves' hyperthyroidism. General study results and limits: The model achieved about 70% sensitivity and roughly 72% specificity for ophthalmopathy progression.

This clonotype was counted many times. Antigen specificity is unknown. V dropped 4 bases and J dropped 8 bases, with 23 bases sitting between them. Germline V gene sequence: CDR1 PRHDT, CDR2 FYEKMQ (reference sequence). This CDR3 contains 16 residues. Transcripts of RNA were the source for amplifying TCR beta CDR3 regions. HTBI-primed first-round RT-PCR preceded second-round multiplex PCR. TCRdb re-called the multiplex PCR reads with MiXCR, one entry per CDR3 protein. The table lists almost 750,000 distinct CDR3 sequences, 40% of them singletons. The chain employs TRBV13 and TRBJ2-5, with D possibly TRBD2 on 5 matching bases. The receptor comes from an adult man with Graves' ophthalmopathy. Sequencing was done on a sample of peripheral blood. The DNA of the CDR3 is TGTGCCAGCAGCTCGACGGCGGGCACCGCCAAGGGCACCCAGTACTTC. It encodes CASSSTAGTAKGTQYF.